The source of this TCR beta chain is a study of blood T cell repertoires in COVID-19. Methods used by the authors: The authors estimated nucleated cell counts from reference gene primer amplification. The protocol was immunoSEQ multiplex PCR, while the TCRdb copy is restricted to in-frame clones and leaves out a portion. V and J calls and clone size follow that table, whereas D and trimming were derived from the DNA. The repertoire holds roughly 260,000 clones, with over 75% as singletons. This clone was recorded a few times. This CDR3 comprises 15 residues. The V and J ends lost 6 bases and 2 bases, in that order; junction bases with no gene match: 5. Germline V lookup: CDR1 SNHLY, CDR2 FYNNEI.

Input material: peripheral blood. This receptor was taken from a woman aged 45 to 65 with acute or convalescent COVID-19. This sequence joins TRBV2 and TRBJ2-7; 12 bases fit TRBD2. The CDR3 DNA sequence: TGTGCCAGCAGCCTGGGACTAGCGGGCACCTACGAGCAGTACTTC. Protein product: CASSLGLAGTYEQYF.